Below, 32 T cell receptor beta chains from the same sample are listed, as sequenced in a study of cytomegalovirus exposure and HLA in healthy donors. TCRdb's table, derived via immunoSEQ multiplex PCR, lists solely in-frame clones and lacks some. The repertoire holds about 120,000 clones, around nine tenths seen once, with about 6% in the top ten. The source material was PBMCs. These receptors were obtained from a woman aged 18-29 years in good health and CMV-seropositive.

The CDR3 here is CASSLAGGLYNEQFF. CDR3 sequence (DNA): TGCGCCAGCAGCTTGGCCGGGGGGCTCTACAATGAGCAGTTCTTC. The J gene is TRBJ2-1, the V gene TRBV5-1, with D tentatively TRBD2 (7 bases). The CDR3 has 15 amino acids. Trimming shortened V by 0 bases and J by 3 bases, and 10 bases separated the two germline ends. Looked up from germline, CDR1 is SGHRS and CDR2 is YFSETQ. Combining the CDR3 with reference TRBV5-1 and TRBJ2-1 gives the whole variable domain KAGVTQTPRYLIKTRGQQVTLSCSPISGHRSVSWYQQTPGQGLQFLFEYFSETQRNKGNFPGRFSGRQFSNSRSEMNVSTLELGDSALYLCASSLAGGLYNEQFFGPGTRLTVL.

The chain recombines TRBV7-9 with TRBJ2-1, with TRBD1 as a possible D gene (6 bases). V shed 0 bases and J shed 8 bases, with 17 bases lying between them. Per the germline V gene, CDR1 is SEHNR and CDR2 is FQNEAQ (reference sequence). The CDR3 runs to 16 residues. CDR3 in DNA: TGTGCCAGCAGCTTAGCAGCGGCAGGGGATATCGATGAGCAGTTCTTC. Protein product: CASSLAAAGDIDEQFF.

This clone was counted between two and nine times. The chain has TRBV5-1 and TRBJ2-1; D uncertain. The CDR3 is 12 residues long. Between the trimmed V and J ends, which lost 1 base and 5 bases, there was a span of 4 bases. Germline V gene lookup returns CDR1 SGHRS and CDR2 YFSETQ. This CDR3 is CASSLPNNEQFF. The CDR3 coding sequence is TGCGCCAGCAGCTTGCCTAACAATGAGCAGTTCTTC.

V gene TRBV29-1 combines with J gene TRBJ1-2; the match to TRBD1 covers 9 bases. V dropped 0 bases and J dropped 5; count of bases not matched to a gene: 16. The germline gives CDR1 SQVTM, CDR2 ANQGSEA. This CDR3 spans 18 amino acids. The CDR3, as DNA: TGCAGCGTTGAAGACCCACCGGGACAGGGAATGGTTAGATATGGCTACACCTTC. This translates into CSVEDPPGQGMVRYGYTF.

The chain couples TRBV9 to TRBJ2-3; TRBD1 matches at 8 bases. V gave up 3 bases and J gave up 0 bases; unmatched junction bases: 12. Germline-derived CDR1 and CDR2 are SGDLS and YYNGEE. This CDR3 comprises 18 residues. The CDR3 coding sequence is TGTGCCAGCAGCGGCAGGGGGCGGGGAGCCTTGAGCACAGATACGCAGTATTTT. Its protein product is CASSGRGRGALSTDTQYF.

The chain couples TRBV27 to TRBJ2-3; 9 bases match TRBD1. This CDR3 region has 17 residues. Unmatched junction bases numbered 7, after V lost 1 base and J lost 2 bases. Germline CDR1 and CDR2: MNHEY and SMNVEV (reference sequence). The CDR3 sequence is CASSLFAGTGPTDTQYF. Here the CDR3 DNA reads TGTGCCAGCAGTTTATTTGCCGGGACAGGGCCCACAGATACGCAGTATTTT.

This clone was seen once. V and J are TRBV29-1 and TRBJ2-5, with TRBD1 identical over 9 bases. CDR1 is SQVTM, CDR2 ANQGSEA, per germline. The CDR3 extends over 14 amino acids. The V and J ends lost 4 bases and 5 bases, in that order; junction bases with no gene match: 8. The CDR3 sequence: CSVGTGDGWETQYF. DNA of the CDR3: TGCAGCGTTGGGACAGGGGACGGGTGGGAGACCCAGTACTTC.

CDR3 in amino acids: CASSPDTYGYTF. In nucleotides, the CDR3 is TGTGCCAGCAGCCCCGACACGTATGGCTACACCTTC. The chain couples TRBV6-1 to TRBJ1-2; D gene unclear. The germline gives CDR1 MNHNS, CDR2 SASEGT. The CDR3 extends over 12 amino acids. V was clipped by 6 bases and J by 5 bases, with 10 bases between them.

The chain has TRBV6-5 and TRBJ2-7, with 7 bases that match TRBD2. This CDR3 spans 15 amino acids. V gave up 1 base and J gave up 1 base; unmatched junction bases: 4. Germline loops: CDR1 MNHEY, CDR2 SVGAGI. The CDR3 bases are TGTGCCAGCAGTTACTTACCGGGACTATCCTACGAGCAGTACTTC. It yields the protein CASSYLPGLSYEQYF.

CDR3 nucleotides: TGCGCCAGCAGCCAGGGTCGACAGGGGAATAGTGGAAACACCATATATTTT. This translates into CASSQGRQGNSGNTIYF. V usage is TRBV4-1 and J usage is TRBJ1-3; 8 bases match TRBD1. The V gene end was trimmed by 3 bases and the J gene end by 3 bases; junction bases not matched to a gene: 10. CDR3 length: 17 amino acids. Germline values: CDR1 MGHRA, CDR2 YSYEKL.

The V and J genes are TRBV5-1 and TRBJ1-1; the D is unclear. The CDR3 contains 15 residues. Trimming stripped 1 base from V and 0 bases from J, with 10 bases between. Germline CDR1 SGHRS, CDR2 YFSETQ. The CDR3, as DNA: TGCGCCAGCAGCTTGCAGGCGCAGATGAACACTGAAGCTTTCTTT. The encoded protein is CASSLQAQMNTEAFF.

The chain uses TRBV11-2 and TRBJ2-7, with 8 bases fitting TRBD2. J lost 13 bases, V lost 10 bases, and 12 bases had no gene match. CDR1 is SGHAT and CDR2 is FQNNGV in the germline V gene. The CDR3 loop spans 11 amino acids. The CDR3 sequence: CATLGGGRYYF. The DNA for the CDR3 is TGTGCCACCTTGGGGGGCGGGAGGTATTACTTC.

This clone was seen a few times. The rearrangement uses TRBV4-1 and TRBJ2-1; D call uncertain. This CDR3 comprises 16 residues. The V end lost 3 bases, the J end lost 0 bases, and 12 bases lay between the germline ends. Germline CDR1 is MGHRA and CDR2 is YSYEKL. CDR3 sequence reads: CASSHLDILSYNEQFF. Here the CDR3 DNA reads TGCGCCAGCAGCCATCTCGACATCCTCTCCTACAATGAGCAGTTCTTC.

The CDR3: CASSIGQNTEAFF. The CDR3 DNA reads TGCGCCAGCAGCATTGGACAAAACACTGAAGCTTTCTTT. This rearrangement joins TRBV5-1 to TRBJ1-1; D perhaps matches TRBD1 (5 bases). Germline V gene lookup returns CDR1 SGHRS and CDR2 YFSETQ. With 4 bases removed from V and 2 bases from J, the gap between germline ends came to 9 bases. The length of the CDR3 is 13 residues.

This chain connects TRBV12-5 to TRBJ1-1; maybe TRBD1 (5 bases). The CDR3 has 16 residues. Deletions cut 0 bases from V and 1 base from J, with 12 bases between. CDR1 is LGHNT and CDR2 is FRNRAP in the germline V gene. The CDR3, as DNA: TGTGCTAGTGGTTTGGTACTTGGGGGAGGGAACACTGAAGCTTTCTTT. As protein: CASGLVLGGGNTEAFF.

The chain combines TRBV2 with TRBJ2-3; D ambiguous. The CDR3 consists of 15 residues. The germline CDR1 and CDR2 sequences are SNHLY and FYNNEI. Trimming took 1 base from V and 1 from J, leaving 9 bases between them. The CDR3 coding sequence is TGTGCCAGCAGTGAAGAAAGCGCTCGCACAGATACGCAGTATTTT. It translates to CASSEESARTDTQYF. Full variable domain (outside the CDR3, taken from reference TRBV2 and TRBJ2-3): EPEVTQTPSHQVTQMGQEVILRCVPISNHLYFYWYRQILGQKVEFLVSFYNNEISEKSEIFDDQFSVERPDGSNFTLKIRSTKLEDSAMYFCASSEESARTDTQYFGPGTRLTVL.

The J gene is TRBJ1-2, the V gene TRBV7-2; TRBD1 matches 11 bases. The germline V gene has CDR1 SGHTA and CDR2 FQGNSA. Trimming removed 4 bases from V and 1 base from J; junction bases left unmatched: 2. The CDR3 is 15 residues long. CDR3 nucleotides: TGTGCCAGCAGCTGGGGGACAGGGGGTAACTATGGCTACACCTTC. Its protein product is CASSWGTGGNYGYTF.

V and J are TRBV19 and TRBJ2-1; D call uncertain. Germline V CDR1 and CDR2: LNHDA, SQIVND (reference sequence). V gave up 3 bases and J gave up 5 bases, with 5 bases separating them. There are 12 residues in the CDR3. The CDR3 bases are TGTGCCAGTAGTATGTGGCACAATGAGCAGTTCTTC. Amino acid sequence: CASSMWHNEQFF. The complete variable domain, with remaining parts taken from reference TRBV19 and TRBJ2-1, reads DGGITQSPKYLFRKEGQNVTLSCEQNLNHDAMYWYRQDPGQGLRLIYYSQIVNDFQKGDIAEGYSVSREKKESFPLTVTSAQKNPTAFYLCASSMWHNEQFFGPGTRLTVL.

The rearrangement links TRBV9 to TRBJ1-2; D call uncertain. The CDR3 extends over 14 amino acids. Germline CDR1 and CDR2: SGDLS and YYNGEE. Trimming cost V 1 base and J 8 bases, with 15 bases left between them. In DNA, the CDR3 is TGTGCCAGCAGCGTACTTACGGTGGGAGGAGGCTACACCTTC. It codes for CASSVLTVGGGYTF. The variable domain in full, completed from reference TRBV9 and TRBJ1-2, reads DSGVTQTPKHLITATGQRVTLRCSPRSGDLSVYWYQQSLDQGLQFLIQYYNGEERAKGNILERFSAQQFPDLHSELNLSSLELGDSALYFCASSVLTVGGGYTFGSGTRLTVV.

The CDR3 bases are TGTGCCAGCTCACCACCTACCGGGACAGGGGTCGGACAGCCCCAGCATTTT. It encodes CASSPPTGTGVGQPQHF. This rearrangement joins TRBV18 to TRBJ1-5; 10 nucleotides match TRBD1. Unmatched junction bases numbered 9, after V lost 0 bases and J lost 7 bases. CDR1 is KGHSH and CDR2 is LQKENI in the germline V gene. CDR3 length: 17 amino acids.

The genes are TRBV6-5 and TRBJ2-7; 9 nucleotides line up with TRBD1. V dropped 10 bases and J dropped 5; count of bases not matched to a gene: 9. The CDR3 is made up of 13 amino acids. Germline assignment: CDR1 MNHEY and CDR2 SVGAGI. The CDR3 is CATRDRVSHEQYF. CDR3 nucleotide sequence: TGTGCCACCCGGGACAGGGTTTCCCACGAGCAGTACTTC.

There are a few counts of this clone. The CDR3 bases are TGTGCCAGCAGCTTAGCGACAGGGAATCAGCCCCAGCATTTT. Its translation: CASSLATGNQPQHF. The J gene is TRBJ1-5, the V gene TRBV7-8; 7 bases agree with TRBD1. V shed 0 bases, J shed 4 bases, and the junction held 0 bases outside the gene matches. Looked up from germline, CDR1 is SGHVS and CDR2 is FQNEAQ. This CDR3 has 14 residues.

The rearrangement uses TRBV4-1 and TRBJ1-2; 7 nucleotides agree with TRBD1. Germline CDR1 is MGHRA and CDR2 is YSYEKL. The CDR3 runs 14 residues. J was trimmed by 6 bases and V by 0 bases; bases with no gene match: 4. The CDR3 reads CASSQEQGWDGYTF. The CDR3, as DNA: TGCGCCAGCAGCCAAGAACAGGGGTGGGATGGCTACACCTTC.

V gene TRBV4-1 combines with J gene TRBJ1-2, with D possibly matching TRBD1 (5 bases). Trimming left V 8 bases short and J 0 bases short, with 19 bases between. CDR1 and CDR2 from the germline V gene are MGHRA and YSYEKL. The CDR3 loop spans 16 amino acids. In DNA form, the CDR3 reads TGCGCCAGCTCTCCCGGGGGGGGACTAGCTAACTATGGCTACACCTTC. As protein: CASSPGGGLANYGYTF.

This chain links TRBV5-1 with TRBJ2-1; 7 bases line up with TRBD1. The V gene's germline CDR1 is SGHRS and CDR2 YFSETQ. V shed 0 bases and J 6 bases; nucleotides not matched to a gene: 6. CDR3 size: 15 residues. The CDR3 protein is CASSLEGGGSNEQFF. In nucleotides, the CDR3 is TGCGCCAGCAGCTTGGAAGGGGGCGGATCCAATGAGCAGTTCTTC.

The chain joins TRBV25-1 to TRBJ1-1; 7 positions match TRBD1. This CDR3 contains 14 residues. Per germline, CDR1 MGHDK and CDR2 SYGVNS. With 6 bases clipped from V and 5 bases from J, the junction kept 9 bases outside the gene matches. The CDR3 loop is CASSLRGSGTEAFF. The DNA for the CDR3 is TGTGCCAGCAGCCTCAGGGGGAGTGGGACTGAAGCTTTCTTT.

The chain links TRBV27 to TRBJ2-7; 12 bases line up with TRBD2. V gave up 6 bases and J gave up 2 bases; unmatched junction bases: 5. The CDR3 has 15 amino acids. Germline V CDR1 and CDR2: MNHEY, SMNVEV (reference sequence). CDR3 bases: TGTGCCAGCAGGCCTAGCGGGGGGGGCGCCTACGAGCAGTACTTC. The encoded protein is CASRPSGGGAYEQYF.

This clone has a single count. The chain is built from TRBV7-6 and TRBJ2-2; 12 bases agree with TRBD2. V was clipped by 4 bases and J by 5 bases; unmatched bases: 8. CDR3 length equals 17 residues. In germline, CDR1 is SGHVS, CDR2 FNYEAQ. CDR3 amino acids: CASSSLAGGPLTGELFF. The CDR3 coding sequence is TGTGCCAGCAGCTCCCTAGCGGGGGGGCCTCTGACCGGGGAGCTGTTTTTT.

J is TRBJ2-7 and V is TRBV7-6, with 9 bases that match TRBD2. V dropped 5 bases and J dropped 1; count of bases not matched to a gene: 12. CDR1 and CDR2 from the germline V gene are SGHVS and FNYEAQ. This CDR3 comprises 17 residues. CDR3 nucleotide sequence: TGTGCCAGCAGCCCGCGTGGGGGACTAGCAGGTTCCTACGAGCAGTACTTC. Residues: CASSPRGGLAGSYEQYF.

The chain combines TRBV6-5 with TRBJ1-2; 7 nucleotides align to TRBD1. The length of the CDR3 is 15 residues. V shed 5 bases, J shed 2 bases, and the junction held 8 bases outside the gene matches. Per the germline V gene, CDR1 is MNHEY and CDR2 is SVGAGI. The CDR3 nucleotides read TGTGCCAGCAGTAACCCCGGACAGGCAAACTATGGCTACACCTTC. This codes for CASSNPGQANYGYTF.

V usage is TRBV7-9 and J usage is TRBJ2-3, with D possibly matching TRBD1 (6 bases). CDR3 length: 15 amino acids. Germline CDR1 SEHNR, CDR2 FQNEAQ (reference sequence). V lost 0 bases to trimming and J lost 6 bases, with 13 bases between them. CDR3 bases: TGTGCCAGCAGCTTAGCGTCGGCAGGGGCCGATACGCAGTATTTT. It yields the protein CASSLASAGADTQYF.

The chain employs TRBV4-1 and TRBJ2-3; 13 bases fit TRBD2. This CDR3 region has 16 residues. Germline V CDR1 and CDR2: MGHRA, YSYEKL. Trimming removed 4 bases from V and 5 bases from J; junction bases left unmatched: 6. The CDR3 bases are TGCGCCAGCAGCCCCGGACTAGCGGGGGCCGGAGATACGCAGTATTTT. Residues: CASSPGLAGAGDTQYF.